A single sample gave rise to the 20 T cell receptor beta chains below, sequenced in a study of blood T cells in healthy people across ages. It was with a sample-barcoded 5' primer and a J-beta primer mix that a second PCR of about 6 to 12 cycles was run. TCRdb itself ran the 5' RACE reads through MiXCR, one entry per CDR3 protein. Of about 970,000 distinct CDR3 sequences listed, roughly 47% are singletons. Sequencing was done on a sample of blood. These receptors were collected from a woman aged 55-69 years in good health.

DNA for the CDR3: TGCGCCAGCAGCCAACCATCTAGCGGGAAGAATGAGCAGTTCTTC. Translated: CASSQPSSGKNEQFF. The chain uses TRBV4-1 and TRBJ2-1; 9 bases match TRBD2. This CDR3 contains 15 residues. Per germline, CDR1 MGHRA and CDR2 YSYEKL. J was trimmed by 7 bases and V by 2 bases; bases with no gene match: 6.

The chain carries TRBV3-1 and TRBJ2-3; TRBD2 matches at 10 bases. Losses at the gene ends were 4 bases for V and 6 bases for J; bases not matched to a gene: 13. This CDR3 is built from 17 residues. CDR1 and CDR2 (germline): LGHDT, YNNKEL (reference sequence). The CDR3 DNA follows: TGTGCCAGCAGCCCCCCCATAGGAGCGGGAGGGCCGGATACGCAGTATTTT. Residues: CASSPPIGAGGPDTQYF.

This chain joins TRBV27 and TRBJ1-1; 8 bases align to TRBD1. Per germline, CDR1 MNHEY and CDR2 SMNVEV (reference sequence). The CDR3 extends over 15 amino acids. With 5 bases clipped from V and 2 bases from J, the junction kept 7 bases outside the gene matches. The CDR3 sequence: CASSKQGVLNTEAFF. In DNA form, the CDR3 reads TGTGCCAGCAGTAAACAGGGGGTTCTAAACACTGAAGCTTTCTTT.

V gene TRBV12-3 or TRBV12-4 combines with J gene TRBJ2-3; 10 positions match TRBD2. The junction had 8 bases not matched to a gene; V was cut back by 2 bases and J by 6 bases. The CDR3 is made up of 16 amino acids. The CDR3 loop is CASSLRVAGGADTQYF. The DNA for the CDR3 is TGTGCCAGCAGTTTAAGGGTAGCGGGAGGAGCGGATACGCAGTATTTT.

This clonotype came up a few times. The chain carries TRBV25-1 and TRBJ2-1; no reliable D call. The CDR3 runs to 15 residues. The V gene's germline CDR1 is MGHDK and CDR2 SYGVNS. The V gene lost 4 bases and the J gene lost 7 bases, with 17 bases spanning the gap. CDR3 sequence: CASSASWSFRNEQFF. The CDR3 DNA reads TGTGCCAGCAGTGCTTCCTGGTCCTTTCGGAATGAGCAGTTCTTC.

This rearrangement joins TRBV10-2 to TRBJ2-1; weak D call: TRBD2 (5 bases). The germline gives CDR1 WSHSY, CDR2 SAAADI. The CDR3 extends over 13 amino acids. Trimming removed 6 bases at V and 5 bases at J, with 11 bases between. In nucleotides, the CDR3 is TGCGCCAGCAGCCTGATGCGGGACAATGAGCAGTTCTTC. Amino acids: CASSLMRDNEQFF.

V is TRBV5-6 and J is TRBJ2-3, with 13 bases matching TRBD2. J gave up 8 bases and V 6 bases, and 18 bases lay outside the gene matches. Germline loops: CDR1 SGHDT, CDR2 YYEEEE. The CDR3 has 18 residues. The CDR3, as DNA: TGTGCCAGCACCCTCCGGTCGGGACTAGCGGGATTCGGGGGTACGCAGTATTTT. Its protein is CASTLRSGLAGFGGTQYF. The whole variable domain, filled in from reference TRBV5-6 and TRBJ2-3, reads DAGVTQSPTHLIKTRGQQVTLRCSPKSGHDTVSWYQQALGQGPQFIFQYYEEEERQRGNFPDRFSGHQFPNYSSELNVNALLLGDSALYLCASTLRSGLAGFGGTQYFGPGTRLTVL.

The table lists this clonotype with a count of one. The rearrangement joins TRBV28 to TRBJ2-1; 7 nucleotides agree with TRBD2. This CDR3 comprises 16 residues. Per germline, CDR1 MDHEN and CDR2 SYDVKM. The V and J ends lost 6 bases and 0 bases, in that order; junction bases with no gene match: 8. CDR3 sequence: CASRPSGWTSYNEQFF. As DNA, the CDR3 is TGTGCCAGCAGACCTAGCGGTTGGACCTCCTACAATGAGCAGTTCTTC.

The genes are TRBV3-1 and TRBJ2-5; 9 nucleotides align to TRBD2. There are 15 residues in the CDR3. Germline V gene sequence: CDR1 LGHDT, CDR2 YNNKEL (reference sequence). Germline trimming cut 9 bases from V and 5 bases from J; bases unmatched to any gene: 13. The CDR3 region is CASSMTSGGAETQYF. The CDR3 DNA follows: TGTGCCAGTTCGATGACTAGCGGAGGGGCGGAGACCCAGTACTTC.

This clonotype was observed a handful of times. This rearrangement joins TRBV7-2 to TRBJ2-1; 10 bases match TRBD2. The CDR3 is 15 residues long. Unmatched junction bases numbered 9, after V lost 3 bases and J lost 10 bases. The V gene's germline CDR1 is SGHTA and CDR2 FQGNSA. The CDR3 loop is CASSFHGAGGVEQFF. For the CDR3, the DNA is TGTGCCAGCAGCTTTCACGGAGCGGGAGGGGTGGAGCAGTTCTTC.

This clonotype was counted between two and nine times. J is TRBJ2-7 and V is TRBV3-1; 7 nucleotides line up with TRBD1. V was clipped by 3 bases and J by 2 bases; unmatched bases: 7. The CDR3 loop spans 15 amino acids. Per germline, CDR1 LGHDT and CDR2 YNNKEL (reference sequence). The CDR3 region is CASSQGPGGAYEQYF. The DNA for the CDR3 is TGTGCCAGCAGCCAGGGTCCAGGGGGTGCCTACGAGCAGTACTTC.

This clonotype has more than one count but fewer than ten. This chain links TRBV3-1 with TRBJ2-4; no clear D. The CDR3 spans 12 residues. Per the germline V gene, CDR1 is LGHDT and CDR2 is YNNKEL (reference sequence). Trimming pared 1 base from V and 6 bases from J, leaving 4 bases between. CDR3 in amino acids: CASSQAGNIQYF. CDR3 nucleotides: TGTGCCAGCAGCCAAGCGGGAAACATTCAGTACTTC. The complete variable domain, with remaining parts taken from reference TRBV3-1 and TRBJ2-4, reads DTAVSQTPKYLVTQMGNDKSIKCEQNLGHDTMYWYKQDSKKFLKIMFSYNNKELIINETVPNRFSPKSPDKAHLNLHINSLELGDSAVYFCASSQAGNIQYFGAGTRLSVL.

This clonotype was recorded a few times. Here the CDR3 DNA reads TGCAGCGCCCCTGGGGGCGCTCGGGACACTGAAGCTTTCTTT. Translated: CSAPGGARDTEAFF. The rearrangement links TRBV29-1 to TRBJ1-1; tentatively, D is TRBD1 (6 bases). The length of the CDR3 is 14 residues. Germline V gives CDR1 SQVTM, CDR2 ANQGSEA. The V and J ends lost 7 bases and 3 bases respectively, with 18 bases between them.

V usage is TRBV5-1 and J usage is TRBJ2-7; perhaps TRBD1 as D (6 bases). This CDR3 has 14 amino acids. Deletions cut 0 bases from V and 4 bases from J, with 11 bases between. The germline CDR1 and CDR2 sequences are SGHRS and YFSETQ. This chain's CDR3 is CASSLALQGYEQYF. DNA for the CDR3: TGCGCCAGCAGCTTGGCGTTACAGGGATACGAGCAGTACTTC.

This clonotype was detected once. V is TRBV5-5 and J is TRBJ2-4; D is ambiguous. The J call may be in error: the DNA end matches TRBJ2-7 better. This CDR3 is 16 amino acids long. CDR1 is SGHKS, CDR2 YYEKEE, per germline (reference sequence). CDR3 sequence: CASSLGISALYYEQYF. CDR3 in DNA: TGTGCCAGCAGCTTGGGTATTTCAGCACTATACTACGAGCAGTACTTC.

The chain couples TRBV20-1 to TRBJ2-3, with a weak D call TRBD1 (6 bases). The CDR3 consists of 14 residues. Germline lookup yields CDR1 DFQATT and CDR2 SNEGSKA (reference sequence). V was trimmed by 4 bases and J by 4 bases, leaving 15 bases between them. The CDR3 coding sequence is TGCAGTGCTAACAGGGACCGGCAGGCAGATACGCAGTATTTT. Its protein is CSANRDRQADTQYF.

The sample holds a few counts of this clonotype. CDR3 sequence reads: CASSPRGSDSYEQYF. The CDR3 nucleotides are TGTGCCAGCTCACCAAGGGGTAGCGACTCCTACGAGCAGTACTTC. J is TRBJ2-7 and V is TRBV18; D possibly matches TRBD1 or TRBD2 (5 bases each). V was trimmed by 2 bases and J by 0 bases, leaving 11 bases between them. The germline V gene encodes CDR1 KGHSH and CDR2 LQKENI. The CDR3 spans 15 residues.

The V gene is TRBV28, the J gene TRBJ2-1; D is perhaps TRBD2 (5 bases). Germline CDR1 and CDR2: MDHEN and SYDVKM. The CDR3 covers 20 residues. V was shortened by 7 bases and J by 0 bases, with 28 bases between the two germline ends. The CDR3 coding sequence is TGTGCCAGCACCCCTTTATCCAGCGGAATCTCCATGAGCTCCTACAATGAGCAGTTCTTC. Amino acids: CASTPLSSGISMSSYNEQFF.

The V and J genes are TRBV4-1 and TRBJ1-6, with unresolved D. V shed 0 bases and J shed 8 bases, with 11 bases lying between them. Germline assignment: CDR1 MGHRA and CDR2 YSYEKL. The CDR3 extends over 15 amino acids. The CDR3 DNA follows: TGCGCCAGCAGCCAAGATGTACATCCGGATTCACCCCTCCACTTT. It is translated as CASSQDVHPDSPLHF.

This clonotype was observed a few times. V is TRBV25-1 and J is TRBJ2-3; no clear D gene. The V and J ends lost 8 bases and 6 bases respectively, with 9 bases between them. Germline CDR1 is MGHDK and CDR2 is SYGVNS. The CDR3 extends over 11 amino acids. In DNA, the CDR3 is TGTGCCAGCGGAATCTGGGATACGCAGTATTTT. Translation: CASGIWDTQYF. The full variable domain, its missing parts supplied by reference TRBV25-1 and TRBJ2-3, is EADIYQTPRYLVIGTGKKITLECSQTMGHDKMYWYQQDPGMELHLIHYSYGVNSTEKGDLSSESTVSRIRTEHFPLTLESARPSHTSQYLCASGIWDTQYFGPGTRLTVL.